This is a list of T cell receptor beta chains from one sample in a study of blood T cells in healthy people across ages. A single record per CDR3 protein comes from TCRdb applying MiXCR to the 5' RACE reads. The data show approximately 900,000 distinct CDR3 sequences, just under 30% seen once. These data also formed part of another study, on T cells of mothers and their children.

The sample taken for sequencing was blood. These receptors were obtained from a woman aged 40 to 50 in good health. CDR3s include the opening cysteine and the closing phenylalanine or tryptophan. D genes are given only for firm matches. Clone size is not always given. Where it is, it says once, few, many or a class for expanded clones.

V,J,size,D,DNA,CDR3
TRBV6-5,TRBJ2-7,many,TRBD2,TGTGCCAGCAGTTACGGGGCGGGGGGGCTCTACGAGCAGTACTTC,CASSYGAGGLYEQYF
TRBV20-1,TRBJ2-1,many,NA,TGCAGTGCTAGAGGGACAGCTTCCTACAATGAGCAGTTCTTC,CSARGTASYNEQFF
TRBV14,TRBJ1-1,few,NA,TGTGCCAGCAGCTGGGACATAGAGAACACTGAAGCTTTCTTT,CASSWDIENTEAFF
TRBV4-1,TRBJ2-1,NA,TRBD2,TGCGCCAGCAGCCAACATCGCGGGGGGGCCGGGGAGACCCAGTTCTTC,CASSQHRGGAGETQFF
TRBV29-1,TRBJ1-1,few,NA,TGCAGCGCCCGAAGGGCCCAGGCTGAAGCTTTCTTT,CSARRAQAEAFF
TRBV14,TRBJ1-1,few,NA,TGTGCCAGCAGCCGCTTTACAGGGAACACTGAAGCTTTCTTT,CASSRFTGNTEAFF
TRBV5-6,TRBJ2-7,many,NA,TGCGCCAGCAGCTTGTCGGCGGGTACCTACGAGCAGTACTTC,CASSLSAGTYEQYF
TRBV7-9,TRBJ2-2,many,NA,TGTGCCAGCAGCTTGTGGGGCACCGGGGAGCTGTTTTTT,CASSLWGTGELFF
TRBV5-1,TRBJ2-7,many,TRBD2,TGCGCCAGCGCCTCCAGGGATACTAGCGGAGAGTACGAGCAGTACTTC,CASASRDTSGEYEQYF
TRBV24-1,TRBJ2-6,many,NA,TGTGCCACCGAGGGGGGGGCCAACGTCCTGACTTTC,CATEGGANVLTF
TRBV12-3/TRBV12-4,TRBJ1-1,NA,TRBD1,TGTGCCAGCAGGCCGGGACAGATGAACACTGAAGCTTTCTTT,CASRPGQMNTEAFF
TRBV7-2,TRBJ2-7,few,NA,TGTGCCAGCAGCTTAGAGCGGAACTCCTACGAGCAGTACTTC,CASSLERNSYEQYF
TRBV27,TRBJ1-2,few,TRBD1,TGTGCCAGCAGTTTCCGGACAGGGTCAAACTATGGCTACACCTTC,CASSFRTGSNYGYTF
TRBV29-1,TRBJ2-5,NA,NA,TGCAGCGTTGATGGAAACCAAGAGACCCAGTACTTC,CSVDGNQETQYF
TRBV28,TRBJ2-5,NA,TRBD1,TGTGCCTCATGGACAGGGGGCAGTGAGGAGACCCAGTACTTC,CASWTGGSEETQYF
TRBV7-2,TRBJ2-7,few,TRBD2,TGTGCCAGCAGCTTAGGGAGACTAGCGGGGGGCTCGGGTTACGAGCAGTACTTC,CASSLGRLAGGSGYEQYF
TRBV20-1,TRBJ2-4,NA,NA,TGCAGTGCTAGAGATAAAGTCGATCAGTACTTC,CSARDKVDQYF
TRBV6-6,TRBJ2-5,NA,NA,TGTGCCAGCAGTTACTCGATGGGGCAGGAGACCCAGTACTTC,CASSYSMGQETQYF
TRBV5-1,TRBJ2-3,few,NA,TGCGCCAGCAGCTTGGCAGTGGGAGGAGATACGCAGTATTTT,CASSLAVGGDTQYF
TRBV5-6,TRBJ2-3,few,NA,TGTGCCAGCAGCTCGGGGTCAAGTGATACGCAGTATTTT,CASSSGSSDTQYF
TRBV28,TRBJ2-5,NA,TRBD1,TGTGCCAGCAGCGACAGGGTGCAGAAAGAGACCCAGTACTTC,CASSDRVQKETQYF
TRBV4-2,TRBJ2-7,NA,TRBD1,TGTGCCAGCAGCCGTATAGGACAGGGAACGGTCGAGCAGTACTTC,CASSRIGQGTVEQYF
TRBV5-1,TRBJ2-7,many,TRBD1,TGCGCCAGCAGCTTGGCCCCGGGACAGTCCTACGAGCAGTACTTC,CASSLAPGQSYEQYF
TRBV24-1,TRBJ2-3,NA,TRBD2,TGTGCCACCAGTGACCCTAGCGGGAGGAACACAGATACGCAGTATTTT,CATSDPSGRNTDTQYF
TRBV5-4,TRBJ2-5,NA,NA,TGTGCCAGCAGCTCGCAGGGGTCCATAGAGACCCAGTACTTC,CASSSQGSIETQYF
TRBV20-1,TRBJ2-7,many,NA,TGCAGTGCTAGAACCCCCAACAGGGAACTAGCCTACGAGCAGTACTTC,CSARTPNRELAYEQYF
TRBV28,TRBJ2-7,many,NA,TGTGCCAGCAGTCCCTGGGACAAGCCGACCTACGAGCAGTACTTC,CASSPWDKPTYEQYF
TRBV20-1,TRBJ1-2,many,NA,TGCAGTGCCAGTCAAAACTATGGCTACACCTTC,CSASQNYGYTF
TRBV10-3,TRBJ2-1,NA,TRBD2,TGTGCCGTCTCCATTAGCGGGGTGGATGAGCAGTTCTTC,CAVSISGVDEQFF
TRBV12-3/TRBV12-4,TRBJ2-6,NA,NA,TGTGCCAGCAGCTCAAGGGCAGGGGCTGGGGCCAACGTCCTGACTTTC,CASSSRAGAGANVLTF
TRBV12-3/TRBV12-4,TRBJ2-5,NA,TRBD2,TGTGCCAGCAGCCTCCGACGGGGGGTACGGGAGACCCAGTACTTC,CASSLRRGVRETQYF
TRBV5-1,TRBJ2-1,many,NA,TGCGCCAGCAGCTTGGAAGGGGCCTCGTCCTACAATGAGCAGTTCTTC,CASSLEGASSYNEQFF
TRBV27,TRBJ1-5,few,NA,TGTGCCAGCAGTTTAAACAGGGATCACAATCAGCCCCAGCATTTT,CASSLNRDHNQPQHF
TRBV6-6,TRBJ2-1,NA,TRBD2,TGTGCCAGCCTCCCTAGCGGGGGATCTAATGAGCAGTTCTTC,CASLPSGGSNEQFF
TRBV18,TRBJ2-5,NA,NA,TGTGCCAGCTCACCAAACCTGGAGACCCAGTACTTC,CASSPNLETQYF
TRBV7-9,TRBJ2-5,few,NA,TGTGCCAGCAGCTTCCCGGGGGTAGGGGAGCAGTACTTC,CASSFPGVGEQYF
TRBV29-1,TRBJ2-1,many,TRBD2,TGCAGCGTCCCGGGGACTAGCAGGATGTCCAATGAGCAGTTCTTC,CSVPGTSRMSNEQFF
TRBV15,TRBJ1-5,NA,NA,TGTGCCACCAGCAGAGTGGAGCAGCTCAATCAGCCCCAGCATTTT,CATSRVEQLNQPQHF
TRBV19,TRBJ2-1,NA,TRBD2,TGTGCCAGTAGGGGGACGGGGGGATCCAATGAGCAGTTCTTC,CASRGTGGSNEQFF
TRBV20-1,TRBJ1-2,many,NA,TGCAGTGCTGGCCCCAGGGCAGATGGCTACACCTTC,CSAGPRADGYTF
TRBV30,TRBJ1-1,few,NA,TGTGCCTGGAGTGTAAAGAACACTGAAGCTTTCTTT,CAWSVKNTEAFF
TRBV29-1,TRBJ1-2,many,NA,TGCAGCGTTGAAGATACAATTTATGGCTACACCTTC,CSVEDTIYGYTF
TRBV7-3,TRBJ1-2,many,NA,TGTGCCAGCAGCTTAAATCCCTCGGGGTGGGGGATCGGTGGCTACACCTTC,CASSLNPSGWGIGGYTF
TRBV11-2,TRBJ2-7,NA,NA,TGTGCCAGCGGCTTTTTAAGGGACGAGCAGTACTTC,CASGFLRDEQYF
TRBV5-5,TRBJ1-1,once,NA,TGTGCCAGCAGCTTGGGATCTAAGGAAGCTTTCTTT,CASSLGSKEAFF
TRBV3-1,TRBJ2-7,NA,NA,TGTGCCAGCAGCCAAGAAATTGGCAGATCCTACGAGCAGTACTTC,CASSQEIGRSYEQYF
TRBV10-3,TRBJ2-1,NA,TRBD1,TGTGCCATCAGTGAACTCGACAGGGTTGGGGAGCAGTTCTTC,CAISELDRVGEQFF
TRBV6-5,TRBJ1-5,NA,NA,TGTGCCAGCAGTGGGGGCTTCGGAGGCAATCAGCCCCAGCATTTT,CASSGGFGGNQPQHF
TRBV20-1,TRBJ2-7,NA,NA,TGCAGTGCTAGGCCTATAGGACGGCCGAGCTCCTACGAGCAGTACTTC,CSARPIGRPSSYEQYF
TRBV10-3,TRBJ2-7,NA,NA,TGTGCCATCAGTCCGGACAGCCACTTCCCCTACGAGCAGTACTTC,CAISPDSHFPYEQYF
TRBV2,TRBJ2-7,many,NA,TGTGCCAGCAGTTTGGACCCGATAAGGAGTTACGAGCAGTACTTC,CASSLDPIRSYEQYF
TRBV18,TRBJ2-1,many,NA,TGTGCCAGCTTAGGAATTAGGGGTGAGCGCGAGCAGTTCTTC,CASLGIRGEREQFF
TRBV5-6,TRBJ1-1,few,NA,TGTGCCAGCAGCTTAGGCGGGATTGGGCACGTCACTGAAGCTTTCTTT,CASSLGGIGHVTEAFF